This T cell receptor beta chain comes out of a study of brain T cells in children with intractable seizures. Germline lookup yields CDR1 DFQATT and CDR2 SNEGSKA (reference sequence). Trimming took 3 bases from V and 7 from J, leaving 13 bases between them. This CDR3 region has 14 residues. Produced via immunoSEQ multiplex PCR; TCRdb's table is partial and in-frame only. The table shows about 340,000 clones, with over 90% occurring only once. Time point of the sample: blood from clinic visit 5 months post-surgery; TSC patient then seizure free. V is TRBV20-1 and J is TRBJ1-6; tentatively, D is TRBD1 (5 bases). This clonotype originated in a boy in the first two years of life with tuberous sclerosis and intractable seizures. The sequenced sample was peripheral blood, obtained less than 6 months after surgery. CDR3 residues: CSASPRGGNSPLHF. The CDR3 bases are TGCAGTGCTAGTCCCCGTGGGGGGAATTCACCCCTCCACTTT.